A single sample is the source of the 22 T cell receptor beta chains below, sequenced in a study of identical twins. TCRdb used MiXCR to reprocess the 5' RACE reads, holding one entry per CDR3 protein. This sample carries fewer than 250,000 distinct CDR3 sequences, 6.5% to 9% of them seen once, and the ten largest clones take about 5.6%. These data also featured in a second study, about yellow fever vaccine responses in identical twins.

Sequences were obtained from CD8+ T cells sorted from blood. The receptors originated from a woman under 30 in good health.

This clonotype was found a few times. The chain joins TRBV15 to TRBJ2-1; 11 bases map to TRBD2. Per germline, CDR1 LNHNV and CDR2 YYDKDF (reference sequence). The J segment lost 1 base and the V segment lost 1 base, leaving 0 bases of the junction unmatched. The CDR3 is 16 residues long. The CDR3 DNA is TGTGCCACCAGCAGAGGGACTAGCGGGTCCTACAATGAGCAGTTCTTC. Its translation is CATSRGTSGSYNEQFF.

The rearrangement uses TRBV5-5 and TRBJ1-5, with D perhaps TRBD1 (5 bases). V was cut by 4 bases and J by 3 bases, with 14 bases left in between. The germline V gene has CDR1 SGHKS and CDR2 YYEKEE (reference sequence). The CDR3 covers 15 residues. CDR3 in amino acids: CASSPGPGANQPQHF. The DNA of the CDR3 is TGTGCCAGCAGCCCTGGGCCCGGGGCCAATCAGCCCCAGCATTTT.

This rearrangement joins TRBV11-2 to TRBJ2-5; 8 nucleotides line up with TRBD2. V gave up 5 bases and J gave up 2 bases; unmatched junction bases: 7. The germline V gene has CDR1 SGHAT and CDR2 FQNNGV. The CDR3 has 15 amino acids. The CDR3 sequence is CASSTPLAVQETQYF. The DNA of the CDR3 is TGTGCCAGCAGCACGCCACTAGCGGTACAAGAGACCCAGTACTTC.

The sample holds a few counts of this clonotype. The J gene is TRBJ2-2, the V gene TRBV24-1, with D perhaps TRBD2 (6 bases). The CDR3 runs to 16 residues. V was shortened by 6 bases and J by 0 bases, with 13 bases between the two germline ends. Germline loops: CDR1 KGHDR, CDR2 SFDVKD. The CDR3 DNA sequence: TGTGCCACCAGTACCTCGGGACTTCCGAACACCGGGGAGCTGTTTTTT. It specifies CATSTSGLPNTGELFF.

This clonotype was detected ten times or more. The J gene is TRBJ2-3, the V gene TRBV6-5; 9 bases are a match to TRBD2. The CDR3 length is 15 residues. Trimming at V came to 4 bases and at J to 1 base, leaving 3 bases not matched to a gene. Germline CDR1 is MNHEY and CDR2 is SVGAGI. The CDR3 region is CASSFIAGGTDTQYF. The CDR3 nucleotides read TGTGCCAGCAGTTTCATAGCGGGAGGCACAGATACGCAGTATTTT.

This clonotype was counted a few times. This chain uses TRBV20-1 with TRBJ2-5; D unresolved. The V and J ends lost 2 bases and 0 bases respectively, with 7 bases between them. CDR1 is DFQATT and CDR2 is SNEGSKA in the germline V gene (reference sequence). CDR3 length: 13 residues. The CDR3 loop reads CSARRENQETQYF. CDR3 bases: TGCAGTGCTAGAAGGGAAAACCAAGAGACCCAGTACTTC.

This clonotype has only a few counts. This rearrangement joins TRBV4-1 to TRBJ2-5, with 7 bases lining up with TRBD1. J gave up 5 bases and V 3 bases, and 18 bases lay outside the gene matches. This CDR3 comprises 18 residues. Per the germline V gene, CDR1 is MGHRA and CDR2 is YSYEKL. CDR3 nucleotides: TGCGCCAGCAGCCACCCGGGACCACAGGGGTTTCGGGTGGAGACCCAGTACTTC. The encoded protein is CASSHPGPQGFRVETQYF.

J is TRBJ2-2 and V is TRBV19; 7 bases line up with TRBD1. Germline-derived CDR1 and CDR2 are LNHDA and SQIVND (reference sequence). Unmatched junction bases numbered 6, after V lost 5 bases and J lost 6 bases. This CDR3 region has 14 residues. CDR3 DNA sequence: TGTGCCAGTAGTCCATCACAGGGGCCCGGGGAGCTGTTTTTT. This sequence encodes CASSPSQGPGELFF. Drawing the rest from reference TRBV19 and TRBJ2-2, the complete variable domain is DGGITQSPKYLFRKEGQNVTLSCEQNLNHDAMYWYRQDPGQGLRLIYYSQIVNDFQKGDIAEGYSVSREKKESFPLTVTSAQKNPTAFYLCASSPSQGPGELFFGEGSRLTVL.

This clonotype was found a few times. Here the CDR3 reads CASSHWGGGETQYF. In DNA form, the CDR3 reads TGTGCCAGCAGCCATTGGGGGGGCGGCGAGACCCAGTACTTC. V is TRBV11-2 and J is TRBJ2-5, with a weak D call TRBD2 (7 bases). Germline V CDR1 and CDR2: SGHAT, FQNNGV. This CDR3 region has 14 residues. Trimming left V 5 bases short and J 5 bases short, with 15 bases between. Supplemented by reference TRBV11-2 and TRBJ2-5, the full variable domain reads EAGVAQSPRYKIIEKRQSVAFWCNPISGHATLYWYQQILGQGPKLLIQFQNNGVVDDSQLPKDRFSAERLKGVDSTLKIQPAKLEDSAVYLCASSHWGGGETQYFGPGTRLLVL.

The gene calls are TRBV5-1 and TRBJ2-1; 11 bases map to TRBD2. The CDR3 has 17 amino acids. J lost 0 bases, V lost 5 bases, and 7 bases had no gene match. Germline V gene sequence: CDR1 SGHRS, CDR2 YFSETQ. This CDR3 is CASRPTSGGLSYNEQFF. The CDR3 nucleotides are TGCGCCAGCAGGCCCACTAGCGGGGGACTCTCCTACAATGAGCAGTTCTTC. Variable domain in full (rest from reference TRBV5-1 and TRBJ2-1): KAGVTQTPRYLIKTRGQQVTLSCSPISGHRSVSWYQQTPGQGLQFLFEYFSETQRNKGNFPGRFSGRQFSNSRSEMNVSTLELGDSALYLCASRPTSGGLSYNEQFFGPGTRLTVL.

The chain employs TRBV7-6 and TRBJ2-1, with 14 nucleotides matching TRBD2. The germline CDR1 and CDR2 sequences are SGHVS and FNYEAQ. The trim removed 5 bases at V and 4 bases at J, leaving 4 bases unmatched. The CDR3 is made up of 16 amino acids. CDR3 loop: CASSPRTSGGYNEQFF. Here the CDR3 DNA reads TGTGCCAGCAGCCCCCGGACTAGCGGGGGGTACAATGAGCAGTTCTTC.

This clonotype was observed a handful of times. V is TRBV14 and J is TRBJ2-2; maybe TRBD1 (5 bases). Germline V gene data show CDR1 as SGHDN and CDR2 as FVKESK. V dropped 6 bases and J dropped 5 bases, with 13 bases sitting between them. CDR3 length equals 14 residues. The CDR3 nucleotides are TGTGCCAGCAGGAGTACAGGCTTGACCGGGGAGCTGTTTTTT. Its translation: CASRSTGLTGELFF.

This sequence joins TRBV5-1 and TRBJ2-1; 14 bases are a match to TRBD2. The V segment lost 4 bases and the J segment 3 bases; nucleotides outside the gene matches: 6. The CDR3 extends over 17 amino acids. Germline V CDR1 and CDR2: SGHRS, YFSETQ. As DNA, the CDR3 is TGCGCCAGCAGCAAGGGACTAGCGGGGGCCTACTACAATGAGCAGTTCTTC. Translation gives CASSKGLAGAYYNEQFF.

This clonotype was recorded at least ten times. The CDR3 bases are TGTGCCAGCAGTTTTCTGCGGGATTGGAGTGAGCAGTTCTTC. This gives the protein CASSFLRDWSEQFF. J is TRBJ2-1 and V is TRBV27; the D gene is possibly TRBD2 (6 bases). The CDR3 spans 14 residues. V was cut by 3 bases and J by 9 bases, with 15 bases left in between. Germline loops: CDR1 MNHEY, CDR2 SMNVEV (reference sequence).

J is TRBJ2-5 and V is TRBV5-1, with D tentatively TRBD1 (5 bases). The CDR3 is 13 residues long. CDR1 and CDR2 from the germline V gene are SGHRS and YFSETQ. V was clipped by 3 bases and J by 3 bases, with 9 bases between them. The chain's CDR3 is CASSSDNEETQYF. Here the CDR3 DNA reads TGCGCCAGCAGCTCGGACAACGAAGAGACCCAGTACTTC.

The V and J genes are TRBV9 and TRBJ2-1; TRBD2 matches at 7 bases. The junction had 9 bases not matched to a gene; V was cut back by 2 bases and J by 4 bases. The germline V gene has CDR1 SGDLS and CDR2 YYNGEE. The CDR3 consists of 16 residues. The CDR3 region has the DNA TGTGCCAGCAGCGTTAAAGCCCTAGCGGCATACAATGAGCAGTTCTTC. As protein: CASSVKALAAYNEQFF.

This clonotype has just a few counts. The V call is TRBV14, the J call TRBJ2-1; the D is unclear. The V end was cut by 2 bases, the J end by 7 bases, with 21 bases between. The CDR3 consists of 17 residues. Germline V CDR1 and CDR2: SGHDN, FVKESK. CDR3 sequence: CASSQPLGPQPINEQFF. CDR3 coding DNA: TGTGCCAGCAGCCAACCCCTTGGTCCACAACCGATTAATGAGCAGTTCTTC.

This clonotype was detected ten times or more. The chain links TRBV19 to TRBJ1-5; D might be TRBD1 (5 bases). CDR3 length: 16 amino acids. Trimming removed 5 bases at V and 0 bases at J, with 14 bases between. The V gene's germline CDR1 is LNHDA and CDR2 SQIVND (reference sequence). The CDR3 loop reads CASSYGTVLSNQPQHF. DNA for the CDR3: TGTGCCAGTAGTTATGGGACGGTACTTAGCAATCAGCCCCAGCATTTT.

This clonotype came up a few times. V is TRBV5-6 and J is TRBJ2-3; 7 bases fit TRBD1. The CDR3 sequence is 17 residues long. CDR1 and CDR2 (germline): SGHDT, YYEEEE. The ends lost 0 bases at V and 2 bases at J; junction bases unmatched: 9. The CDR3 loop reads CASSLGGVQGSTDTQYF. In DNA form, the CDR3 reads TGTGCCAGCAGCTTGGGGGGAGTACAGGGGTCCACAGATACGCAGTATTTT.

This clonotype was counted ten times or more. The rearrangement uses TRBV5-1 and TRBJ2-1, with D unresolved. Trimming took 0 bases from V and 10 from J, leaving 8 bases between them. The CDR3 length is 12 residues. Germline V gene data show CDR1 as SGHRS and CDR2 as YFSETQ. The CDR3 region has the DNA TGCGCCAGCAGCTTGGTGCACCGGGAGCAGTTCTTC. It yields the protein CASSLVHREQFF. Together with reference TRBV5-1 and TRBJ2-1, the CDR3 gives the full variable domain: KAGVTQTPRYLIKTRGQQVTLSCSPISGHRSVSWYQQTPGQGLQFLFEYFSETQRNKGNFPGRFSGRQFSNSRSEMNVSTLELGDSALYLCASSLVHREQFFGPGTRLTVL.

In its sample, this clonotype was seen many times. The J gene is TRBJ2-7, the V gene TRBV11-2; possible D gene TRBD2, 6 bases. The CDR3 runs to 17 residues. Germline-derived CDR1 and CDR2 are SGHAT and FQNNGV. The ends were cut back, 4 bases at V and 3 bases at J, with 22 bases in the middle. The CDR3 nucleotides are TGTGCCAGCAGCTCCCTCCCAAATTGGCTAGCGAGCTACGAGCAGTACTTC. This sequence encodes CASSSLPNWLASYEQYF. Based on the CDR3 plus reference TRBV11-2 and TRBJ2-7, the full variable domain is EAGVAQSPRYKIIEKRQSVAFWCNPISGHATLYWYQQILGQGPKLLIQFQNNGVVDDSQLPKDRFSAERLKGVDSTLKIQPAKLEDSAVYLCASSSLPNWLASYEQYFGPGTRLTVT.

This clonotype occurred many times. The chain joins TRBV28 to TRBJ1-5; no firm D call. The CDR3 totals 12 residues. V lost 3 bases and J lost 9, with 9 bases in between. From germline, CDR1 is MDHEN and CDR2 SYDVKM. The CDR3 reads CASSFSRWPQHF. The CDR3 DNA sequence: TGTGCCAGCAGTTTTTCTCGTTGGCCCCAGCATTTT.